The next 7 T cell receptor beta chains were all read from a single sample in a study of cytomegalovirus exposure and HLA in healthy donors. Both 60 Vbeta primers and 13 Jbeta primers went into the PCR. The method was immunoSEQ multiplex PCR; TCRdb's version includes in-frame clones alone and lacks a portion of them. This table has 160,000 or so clones, 55% to 75% appearing once. Sequencing was carried out using PBMCs. Receptors originate from a human donor in good health.

The rearrangement joins TRBV7-2 to TRBJ2-5; D is ambiguous. The CDR3 has 12 amino acids. V was shortened by 5 bases and J by 5 bases, with 9 bases between the two germline ends. Germline values: CDR1 SGHTA, CDR2 FQGNSA. The CDR3 bases are TGTGCCAGCAGCCCATATCGGGAGACCCAGTACTTC. It translates to CASSPYRETQYF.

The rearrangement uses TRBV7-9 and TRBJ1-1; no definite D call. V lost 4 bases and J lost 1, with 10 bases in between. In germline, CDR1 is SEHNR, CDR2 FQNEAQ (reference sequence). The CDR3 is 14 residues long. CDR3 coding DNA: TGTGCCAGCAGCTGGAGGAGGGAGAACACTGAAGCTTTCTTT. As protein: CASSWRRENTEAFF.

The rearrangement joins TRBV6-5 to TRBJ2-5, with a weak D call TRBD2 (6 bases). Germline values: CDR1 MNHEY, CDR2 SVGAGI. CDR3 length: 13 residues. The V end lost 5 bases, the J end lost 0 bases, and 7 bases lay between the germline ends. As DNA, the CDR3 is TGTGCCAGCAGTCGGGGGAACCAAGAGACCCAGTACTTC. Protein sequence: CASSRGNQETQYF.

This clone came up a few times. The chain is built from TRBV5-8 and TRBJ1-5, with no clear D. V was shortened by 0 bases and J by 4 bases, with 8 bases between the two germline ends. CDR3 size: 14 residues. The germline V gene has CDR1 SGHTS and CDR2 YDEGEE. The CDR3 spells CASSLGIGNQPQHF. The CDR3 coding sequence is TGTGCCAGCAGCTTGGGGATCGGGAATCAGCCCCAGCATTTT.

This clone has a handful of counts. The chain employs TRBV4-1 and TRBJ2-1; a weak D match, TRBD2 (6 bases). Germline CDR1 reads MGHRA; CDR2 reads YSYEKL. V lost 0 bases, J lost 9 bases, and 18 bases lay in between. The CDR3 sequence is 16 residues long. The CDR3 DNA is TGCGCCAGCAGCCAAGAATCCAGCGGGTGGGTCGGTGAGCAGTTCTTC. Its protein is CASSQESSGWVGEQFF.

The V call is TRBV27, the J call TRBJ2-3; 7 nucleotides align to TRBD2. Germline CDR1 and CDR2: MNHEY and SMNVEV (reference sequence). This CDR3 spans 15 amino acids. J gave up 5 bases and V 6 bases, and 11 bases lay outside the gene matches. The DNA of the CDR3 is TGTGCCAGCAGCCCCGGGGAGCGGGGTAGAGATACGCAGTATTTT. Its translation is CASSPGERGRDTQYF.

The chain joins TRBV10-2 to TRBJ2-1; TRBD2 aligns across 8 bases. The germline CDR1 and CDR2 sequences are WSHSY and SAAADI. CDR3 length: 14 residues. Losses at the gene ends were 3 bases for V and 7 bases for J; bases not matched to a gene: 5. The CDR3 DNA sequence: TGCGCCAGCAGTGACCGGGGGGGCCGGAATGAGCAGTTCTTC. This encodes CASSDRGGRNEQFF.